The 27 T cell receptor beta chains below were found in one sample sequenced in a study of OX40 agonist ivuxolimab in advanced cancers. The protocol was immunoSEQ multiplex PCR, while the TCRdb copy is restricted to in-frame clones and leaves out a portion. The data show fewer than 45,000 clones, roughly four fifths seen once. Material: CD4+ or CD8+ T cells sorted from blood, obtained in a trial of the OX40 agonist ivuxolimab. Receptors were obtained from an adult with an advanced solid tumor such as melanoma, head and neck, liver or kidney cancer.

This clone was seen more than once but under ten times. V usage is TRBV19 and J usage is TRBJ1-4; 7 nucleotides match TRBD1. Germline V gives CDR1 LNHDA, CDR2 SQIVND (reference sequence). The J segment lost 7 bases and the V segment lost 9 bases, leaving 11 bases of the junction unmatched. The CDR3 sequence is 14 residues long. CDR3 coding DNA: TGTGCCAGCCTGGGCACAGGGGCTGGTGAAAAACTGTTTTTT. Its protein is CASLGTGAGEKLFF.

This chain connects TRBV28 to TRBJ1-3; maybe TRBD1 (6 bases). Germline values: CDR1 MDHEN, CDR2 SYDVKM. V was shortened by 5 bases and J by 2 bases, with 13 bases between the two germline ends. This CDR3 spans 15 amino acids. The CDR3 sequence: CASSRGGAAGNTIYF. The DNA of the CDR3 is TGTGCCAGCAGTAGAGGGGGGGCGGCTGGAAACACCATATATTTT.

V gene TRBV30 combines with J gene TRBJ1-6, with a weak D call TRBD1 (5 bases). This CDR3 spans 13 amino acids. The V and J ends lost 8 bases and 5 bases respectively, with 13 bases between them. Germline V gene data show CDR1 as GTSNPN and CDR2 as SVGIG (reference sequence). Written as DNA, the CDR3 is TGTGCCCAGGAACGGGGGAATAATTCACCCCTCCACTTT. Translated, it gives CAQERGNNSPLHF.

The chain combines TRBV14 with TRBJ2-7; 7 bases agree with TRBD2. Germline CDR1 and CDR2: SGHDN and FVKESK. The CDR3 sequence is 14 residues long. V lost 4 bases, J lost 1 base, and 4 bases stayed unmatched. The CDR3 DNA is TGTGCCAGCAGCCTCCCCGGGGGGTCCTACGAGCAGTACTTC. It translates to CASSLPGGSYEQYF.

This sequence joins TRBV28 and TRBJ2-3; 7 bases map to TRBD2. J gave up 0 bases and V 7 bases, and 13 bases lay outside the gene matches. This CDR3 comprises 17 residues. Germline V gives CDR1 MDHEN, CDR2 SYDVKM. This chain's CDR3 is CASTRTGLPISTDTQYF. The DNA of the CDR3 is TGTGCCAGCACTCGAACGGGACTACCGATTAGCACAGATACGCAGTATTTT.

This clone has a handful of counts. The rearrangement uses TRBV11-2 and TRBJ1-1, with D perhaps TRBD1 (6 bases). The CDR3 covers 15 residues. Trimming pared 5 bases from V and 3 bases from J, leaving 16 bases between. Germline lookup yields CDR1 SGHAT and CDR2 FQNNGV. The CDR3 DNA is TGTGCCAGCAGCCATCGGACAGTTGTTGACACTGAAGCTTTCTTT. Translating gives CASSHRTVVDTEAFF.

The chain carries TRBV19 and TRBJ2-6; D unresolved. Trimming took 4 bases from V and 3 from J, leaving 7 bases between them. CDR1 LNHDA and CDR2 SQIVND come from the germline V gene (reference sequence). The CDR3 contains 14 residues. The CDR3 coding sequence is TGTGCCAGTAGTAACCTGGGTGGGGCCAACGTCCTGACTTTC. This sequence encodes CASSNLGGANVLTF.

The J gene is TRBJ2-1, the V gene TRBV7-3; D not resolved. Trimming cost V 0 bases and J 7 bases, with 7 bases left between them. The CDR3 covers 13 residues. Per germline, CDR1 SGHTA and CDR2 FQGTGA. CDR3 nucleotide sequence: TGTGCCAGCAGCTTAACACGCTTGAATGAGCAGTTCTTC. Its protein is CASSLTRLNEQFF.

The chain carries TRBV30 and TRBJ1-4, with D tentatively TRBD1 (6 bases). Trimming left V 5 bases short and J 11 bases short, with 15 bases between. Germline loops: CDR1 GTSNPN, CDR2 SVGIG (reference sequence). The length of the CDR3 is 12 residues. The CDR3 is CAWGQLMGKLFF. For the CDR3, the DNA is TGTGCCTGGGGACAGCTCATGGGGAAACTGTTTTTT.

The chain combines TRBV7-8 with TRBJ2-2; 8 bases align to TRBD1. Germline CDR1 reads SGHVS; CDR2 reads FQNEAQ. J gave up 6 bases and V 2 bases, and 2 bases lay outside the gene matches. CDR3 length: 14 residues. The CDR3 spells CASSLQQGAGELFF. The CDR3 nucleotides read TGTGCCAGCAGCTTACAACAGGGGGCCGGGGAGCTGTTTTTT.

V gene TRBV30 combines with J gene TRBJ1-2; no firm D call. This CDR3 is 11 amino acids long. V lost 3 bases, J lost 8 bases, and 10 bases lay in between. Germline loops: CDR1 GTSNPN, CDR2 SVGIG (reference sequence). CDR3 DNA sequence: TGTGCCTGGAGACGGGAACGGGGCTACACCTTC. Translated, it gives CAWRRERGYTF.

The CDR3 protein is CASSVSSGYTEAFF. The CDR3, as DNA: TGTGCCAGCAGCGTAAGTTCGGGGTACACTGAAGCTTTCTTT. This chain connects TRBV9 to TRBJ1-1, with D unclear. V lost 1 base and J lost 3, with 10 bases in between. This CDR3 has 14 amino acids. Looked up from germline, CDR1 is SGDLS and CDR2 is YYNGEE.

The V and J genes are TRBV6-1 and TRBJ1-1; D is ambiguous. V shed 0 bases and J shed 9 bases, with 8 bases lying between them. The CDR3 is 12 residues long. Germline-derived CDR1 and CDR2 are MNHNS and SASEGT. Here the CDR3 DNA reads TGTGCCAGCAGTGAAGCGAGGCTTCAAGCTTTCTTT. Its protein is CASSEARLQAFF.

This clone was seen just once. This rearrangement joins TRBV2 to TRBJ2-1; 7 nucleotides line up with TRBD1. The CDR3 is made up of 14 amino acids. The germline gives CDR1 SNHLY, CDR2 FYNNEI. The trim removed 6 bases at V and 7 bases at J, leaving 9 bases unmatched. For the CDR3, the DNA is TGTGCCAGCAGCGGACAGGAGTCGGTTAATGAGCAGTTCTTC. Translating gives CASSGQESVNEQFF.

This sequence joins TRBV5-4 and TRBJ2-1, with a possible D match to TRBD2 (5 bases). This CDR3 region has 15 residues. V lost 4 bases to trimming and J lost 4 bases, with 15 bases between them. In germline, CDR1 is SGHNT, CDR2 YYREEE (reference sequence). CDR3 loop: CASSAEAREYNEQFF. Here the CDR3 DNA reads TGTGCCAGCAGCGCGGAGGCTAGGGAATACAATGAGCAGTTCTTC.

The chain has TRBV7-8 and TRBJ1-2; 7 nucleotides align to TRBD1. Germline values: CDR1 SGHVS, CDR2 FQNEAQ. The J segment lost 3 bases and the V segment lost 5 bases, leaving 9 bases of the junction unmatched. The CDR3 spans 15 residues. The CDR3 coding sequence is TGTGCCAGCAGCCCCATAAGCGGGACAGACTATGGCTACACCTTC. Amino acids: CASSPISGTDYGYTF.

The chain's CDR3 is CASSESPTLTDTQYF. CDR3 bases: TGCGCCAGCAGTGAGTCCCCGACACTCACAGATACGCAGTATTTT. The rearrangement joins TRBV10-1 to TRBJ2-3; no firm D call. The V end was cut by 0 bases, the J end by 2 bases, with 9 bases between. This CDR3 is built from 15 residues. CDR1 WNHNN and CDR2 SYGVQD come from the germline V gene (reference sequence).

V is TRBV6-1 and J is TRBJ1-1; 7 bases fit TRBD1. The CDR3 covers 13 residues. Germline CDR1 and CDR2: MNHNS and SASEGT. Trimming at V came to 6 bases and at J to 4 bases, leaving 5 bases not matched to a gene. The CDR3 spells CASRAGGSTEAFF. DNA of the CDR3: TGTGCCAGCAGGGCAGGGGGGAGCACTGAAGCTTTCTTT.

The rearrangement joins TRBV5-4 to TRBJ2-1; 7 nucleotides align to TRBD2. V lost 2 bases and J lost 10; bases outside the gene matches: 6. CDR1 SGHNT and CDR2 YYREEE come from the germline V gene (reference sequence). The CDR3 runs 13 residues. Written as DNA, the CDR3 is TGTGCCAGCAGCTTAAACGAGGGAGGGGAGCAGTTCTTC. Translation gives CASSLNEGGEQFF.

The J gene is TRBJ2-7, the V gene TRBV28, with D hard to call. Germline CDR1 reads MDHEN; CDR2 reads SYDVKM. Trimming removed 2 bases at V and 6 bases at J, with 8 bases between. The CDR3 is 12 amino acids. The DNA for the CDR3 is TGTGCCAGCAGTTTAAACCCCACCGAGCAGTACTTC. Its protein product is CASSLNPTEQYF.

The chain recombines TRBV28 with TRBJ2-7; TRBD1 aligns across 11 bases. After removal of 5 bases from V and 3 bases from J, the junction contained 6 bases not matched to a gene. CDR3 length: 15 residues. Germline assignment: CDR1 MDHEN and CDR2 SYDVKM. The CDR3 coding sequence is TGTGCCAGCAGTGCGTCCGGGACAGGGGGCTACGAGCAGTACTTC. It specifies CASSASGTGGYEQYF.

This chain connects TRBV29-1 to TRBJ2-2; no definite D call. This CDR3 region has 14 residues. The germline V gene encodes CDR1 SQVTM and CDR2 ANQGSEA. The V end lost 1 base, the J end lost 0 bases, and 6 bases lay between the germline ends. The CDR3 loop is CSVEVGSNTGELFF. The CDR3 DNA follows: TGCAGCGTTGAAGTGGGATCGAACACCGGGGAGCTGTTTTTT.

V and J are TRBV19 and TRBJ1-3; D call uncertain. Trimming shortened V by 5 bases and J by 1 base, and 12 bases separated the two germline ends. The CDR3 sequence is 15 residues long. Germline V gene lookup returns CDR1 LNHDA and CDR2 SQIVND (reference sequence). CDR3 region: CASSPYGGSGNTIYF. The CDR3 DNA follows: TGTGCCAGTAGTCCGTATGGTGGTTCTGGAAACACCATATATTTT.

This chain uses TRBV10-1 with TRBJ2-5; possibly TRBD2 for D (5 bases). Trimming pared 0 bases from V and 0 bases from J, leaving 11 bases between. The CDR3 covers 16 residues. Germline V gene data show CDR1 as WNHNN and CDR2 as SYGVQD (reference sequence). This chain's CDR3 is CASSESSGDNQETQYF. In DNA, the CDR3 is TGCGCCAGCAGTGAGTCGAGCGGAGACAACCAAGAGACCCAGTACTTC.

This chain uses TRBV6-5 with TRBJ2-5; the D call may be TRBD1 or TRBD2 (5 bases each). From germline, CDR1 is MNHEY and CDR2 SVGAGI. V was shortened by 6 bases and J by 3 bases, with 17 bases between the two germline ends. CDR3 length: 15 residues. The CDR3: CASSLTGTEKETQYF. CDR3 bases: TGTGCCAGCAGCCTTACCGGGACGGAGAAAGAGACCCAGTACTTC.

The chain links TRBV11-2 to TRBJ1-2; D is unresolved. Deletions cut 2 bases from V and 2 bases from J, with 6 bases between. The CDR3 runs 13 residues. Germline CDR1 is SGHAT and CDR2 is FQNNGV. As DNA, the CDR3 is TGTGCCAGCAGCTTACCGGGAAACTATGGCTACACCTTC. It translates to CASSLPGNYGYTF.

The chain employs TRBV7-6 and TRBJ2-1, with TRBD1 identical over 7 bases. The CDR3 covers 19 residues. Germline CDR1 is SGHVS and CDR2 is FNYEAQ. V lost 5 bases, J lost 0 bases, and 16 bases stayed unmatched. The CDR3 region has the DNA TGTGCCAGCAGCCTCTACCCCCTTCAACAGGGGAGCTCCTACAATGAGCAGTTCTTC. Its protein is CASSLYPLQQGSSYNEQFF.